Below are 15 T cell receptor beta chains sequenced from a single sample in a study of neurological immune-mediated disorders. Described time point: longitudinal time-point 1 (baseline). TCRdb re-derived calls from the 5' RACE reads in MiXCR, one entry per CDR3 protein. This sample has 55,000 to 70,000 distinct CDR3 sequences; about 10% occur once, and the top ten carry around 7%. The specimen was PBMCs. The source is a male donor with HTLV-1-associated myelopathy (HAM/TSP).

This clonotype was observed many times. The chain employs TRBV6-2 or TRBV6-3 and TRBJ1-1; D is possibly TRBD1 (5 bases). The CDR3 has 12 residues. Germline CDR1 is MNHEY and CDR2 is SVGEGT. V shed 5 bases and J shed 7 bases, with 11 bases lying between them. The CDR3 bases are TGTGCCAGCAGTCCCGTGGGGGATGAAGCTTTCTTT. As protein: CASSPVGDEAFF.

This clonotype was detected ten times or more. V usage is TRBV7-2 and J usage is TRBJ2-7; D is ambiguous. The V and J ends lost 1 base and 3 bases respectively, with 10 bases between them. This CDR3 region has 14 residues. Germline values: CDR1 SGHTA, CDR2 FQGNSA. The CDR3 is CASSLGTEYYEQYF. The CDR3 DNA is TGTGCCAGCAGCTTAGGAACAGAATACTACGAGCAGTACTTC.

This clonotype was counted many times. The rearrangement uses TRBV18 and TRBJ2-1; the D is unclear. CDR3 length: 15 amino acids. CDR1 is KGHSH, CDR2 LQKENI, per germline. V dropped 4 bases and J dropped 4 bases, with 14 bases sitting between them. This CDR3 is CASSRGGTVYNEQFF. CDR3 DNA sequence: TGTGCCAGCTCACGGGGTGGTACTGTATACAATGAGCAGTTCTTC. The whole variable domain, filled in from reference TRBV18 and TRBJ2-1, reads NAGVMQNPRHLVRRRGQEARLRCSPMKGHSHVYWYRQLPEEGLKFMVYLQKENIIDESGMPKERFSAEFPKEGPSILRIQQVVRGDSAAYFCASSRGGTVYNEQFFGPGTRLTVL.

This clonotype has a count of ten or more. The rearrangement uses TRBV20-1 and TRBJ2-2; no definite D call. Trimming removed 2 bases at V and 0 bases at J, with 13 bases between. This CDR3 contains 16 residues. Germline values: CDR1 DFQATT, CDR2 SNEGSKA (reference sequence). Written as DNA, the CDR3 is TGCAGTGCTAGACCTTGGACGGACGCGAACACCGGGGAGCTGTTTTTT. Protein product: CSARPWTDANTGELFF.

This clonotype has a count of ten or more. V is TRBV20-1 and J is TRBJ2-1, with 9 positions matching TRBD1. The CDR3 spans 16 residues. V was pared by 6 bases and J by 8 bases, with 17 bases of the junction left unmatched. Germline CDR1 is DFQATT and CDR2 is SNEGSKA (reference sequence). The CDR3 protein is CSAPDRGEGLSDEQFF. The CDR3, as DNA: TGCAGTGCACCGGACAGGGGAGAAGGACTGTCGGATGAGCAGTTCTTC.

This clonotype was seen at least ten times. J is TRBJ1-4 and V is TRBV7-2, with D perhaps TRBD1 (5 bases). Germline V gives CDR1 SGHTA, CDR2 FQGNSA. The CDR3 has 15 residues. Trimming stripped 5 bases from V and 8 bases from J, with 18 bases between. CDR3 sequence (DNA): TGTGCCAGCAGCCCCAGGCCGGGGGTTTGGGAAAAACTGTTTTTT. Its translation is CASSPRPGVWEKLFF.

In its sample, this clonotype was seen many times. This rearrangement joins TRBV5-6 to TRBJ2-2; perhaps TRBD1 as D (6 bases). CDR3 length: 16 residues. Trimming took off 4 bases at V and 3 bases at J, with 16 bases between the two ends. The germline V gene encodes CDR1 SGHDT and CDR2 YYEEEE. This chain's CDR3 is CASSLDAGADTGELFF. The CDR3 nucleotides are TGTGCCAGCAGCCTAGACGCAGGGGCCGACACCGGGGAGCTGTTTTTT.

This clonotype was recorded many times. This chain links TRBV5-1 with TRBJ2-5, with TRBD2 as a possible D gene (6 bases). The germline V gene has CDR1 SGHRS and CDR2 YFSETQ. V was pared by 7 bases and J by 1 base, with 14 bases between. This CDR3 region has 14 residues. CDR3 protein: CASSGPAGQETQYF. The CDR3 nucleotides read TGCGCCAGCTCTGGCCCAGCGGGCCAAGAGACCCAGTACTTC.

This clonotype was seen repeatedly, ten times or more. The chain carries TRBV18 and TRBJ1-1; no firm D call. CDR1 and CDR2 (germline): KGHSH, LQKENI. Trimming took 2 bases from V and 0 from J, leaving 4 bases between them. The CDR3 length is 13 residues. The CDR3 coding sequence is TGTGCCAGCTCACCAGGGTTGAACACTGAAGCTTTCTTT. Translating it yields CASSPGLNTEAFF.

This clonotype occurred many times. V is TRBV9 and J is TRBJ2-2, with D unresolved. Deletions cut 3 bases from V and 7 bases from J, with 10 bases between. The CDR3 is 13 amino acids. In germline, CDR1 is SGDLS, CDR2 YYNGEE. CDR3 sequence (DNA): TGTGCCAGCAGCGCCCGGACCCTCGGGGAGCTGTTTTTT. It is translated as CASSARTLGELFF.

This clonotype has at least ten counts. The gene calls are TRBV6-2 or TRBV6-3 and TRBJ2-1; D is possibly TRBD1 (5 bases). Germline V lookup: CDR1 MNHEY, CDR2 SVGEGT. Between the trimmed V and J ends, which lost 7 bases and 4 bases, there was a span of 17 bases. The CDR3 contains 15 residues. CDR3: CASTDPPGLYNEQFF. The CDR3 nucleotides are TGTGCCAGCACCGACCCCCCAGGGCTATACAATGAGCAGTTCTTC.

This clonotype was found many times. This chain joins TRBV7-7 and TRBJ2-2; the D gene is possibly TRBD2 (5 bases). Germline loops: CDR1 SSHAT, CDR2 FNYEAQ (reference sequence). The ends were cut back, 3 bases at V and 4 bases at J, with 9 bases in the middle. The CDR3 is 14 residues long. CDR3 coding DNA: TGTGCCAGCAGCTTCGGACTCAGCACCGGGGAGCTGTTTTTT. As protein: CASSFGLSTGELFF. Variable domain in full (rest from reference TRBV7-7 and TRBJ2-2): GAGVSQSPRYKVTKRGQDVTLRCDPISSHATLYWYQQALGQGPEFLTYFNYEAQPDKSGLPSDRFSAERPEGSISTLTIQRTEQRDSAMYRCASSFGLSTGELFFGEGSRLTVL.

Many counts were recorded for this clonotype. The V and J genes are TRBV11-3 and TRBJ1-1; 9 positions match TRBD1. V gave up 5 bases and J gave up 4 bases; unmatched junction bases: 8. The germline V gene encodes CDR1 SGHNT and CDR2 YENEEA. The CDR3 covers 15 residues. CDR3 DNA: TGTGCCAGCAGCCGGGGGTCGACAGGGGGCACTGAAGCTTTCTTT. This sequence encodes CASSRGSTGGTEAFF.

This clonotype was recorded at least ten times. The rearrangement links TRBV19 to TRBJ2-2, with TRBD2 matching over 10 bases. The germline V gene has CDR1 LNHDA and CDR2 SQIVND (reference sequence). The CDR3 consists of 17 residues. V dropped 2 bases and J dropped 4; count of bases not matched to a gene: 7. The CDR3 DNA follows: TGTGCCAGTAGTATACAAGCGGGGGGGCCGGTCACCGGGGAGCTGTTTTTT. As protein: CASSIQAGGPVTGELFF. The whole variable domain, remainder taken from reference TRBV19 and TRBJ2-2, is DGGITQSPKYLFRKEGQNVTLSCEQNLNHDAMYWYRQDPGQGLRLIYYSQIVNDFQKGDIAEGYSVSREKKESFPLTVTSAQKNPTAFYLCASSIQAGGPVTGELFFGEGSRLTVL.

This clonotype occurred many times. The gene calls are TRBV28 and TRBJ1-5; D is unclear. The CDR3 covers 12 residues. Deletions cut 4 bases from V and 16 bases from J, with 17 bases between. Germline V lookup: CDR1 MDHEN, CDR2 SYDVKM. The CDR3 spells CASSYPERREHF. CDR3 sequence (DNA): TGTGCCAGCAGTTACCCGGAGCGAAGGGAACATTTT.